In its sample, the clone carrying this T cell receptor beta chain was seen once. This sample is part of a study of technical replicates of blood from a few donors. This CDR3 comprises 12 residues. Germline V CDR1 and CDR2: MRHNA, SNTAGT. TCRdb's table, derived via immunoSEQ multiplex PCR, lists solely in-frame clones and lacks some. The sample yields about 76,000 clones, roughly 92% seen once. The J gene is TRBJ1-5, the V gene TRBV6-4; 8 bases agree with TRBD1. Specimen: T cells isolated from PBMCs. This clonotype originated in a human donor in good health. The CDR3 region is CVSQGVGQPQHF. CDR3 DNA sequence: TGTGTCTCACAGGGGGTAGGGCAGCCCCAGCATTTT.